This T cell receptor beta chain is drawn from a study of human versus mouse CDR3 diversity and MHC coevolution. Background on the study: The immunoSEQ assay reportedly detects one in 200,000 T cells. Between roughly 0.6 x 10^7 and 1.7 x 10^7 valid reads came from each sample.

CDR3 length: 16 residues. Trimming removed 4 bases from V and 7 bases from J; junction bases left unmatched: 12. CDR1 is SGHDN, CDR2 FVKESK, per germline. Study-wide points: Clonal inequality was lowest in two of the three human donors.

Assay: immunoSEQ multiplex PCR; the TCRdb copy retains only in-frame clones and omits some. The sample lists 55,000 to 65,000 clones; 90% to 95% were seen once. Points on this clone: The antigen is undetermined.

The chain couples TRBV14 to TRBJ2-1, with TRBD2 matching 8 bases. The source of this sequence is a person aged 60 to 70 in good health. What was sequenced was naive CD4+ T cells from blood. Subset meaning: CD45RO-negative CD62L-positive naive CD4 T cells. For the CDR3, the DNA is TGTGCCAGCAGCCCCCGTGCGAGCGGGAGTCGAAATGAGCAGTTCTTC. Translation: CASSPRASGSRNEQFF.